This T cell receptor beta chain is drawn from a study of T cell repertoires in cytomegalovirus infection. Across the whole study: Recently identified HLA-C-restricted CMV epitopes and well-studied HLA-B-restricted CMV epitopes were used by the study. Matching HLA type and CMV infection were both indicated by public TCR beta signatures. The study, taken as a whole, reports: Totalled public TCR beta family frequency picked out people who carried CMV plus the relevant HLA. Dominating the ex vivo response were HLA-C-restricted CMV-specific TCR beta clonotypes.

TCRdb re-called the reads through MiXCR, storing one row per CDR3 protein. The sample yields some 700,000 distinct CDR3 sequences, around a third seen once. V was trimmed by 2 bases and J by 5 bases, leaving 15 bases between them. The CDR3 has 14 residues. Germline V lookup: CDR1 DFQATT, CDR2 SNEGSKA (reference sequence). With respect to this clonotype: The antigen remains unidentified.

The sequencing here drew on cultured PBMCs, taken from culture after CMV antigen stimulation. This sequence originates from a human donor in good health (CMV status not recorded). Some clones in this sample may be carry-over from other donors' samples. This chain links TRBV20-1 with TRBJ2-5; D unresolved. CDR3 residues: CSARPKVARETQYF. Written as DNA, the CDR3 is TGCAGTGCTAGACCCAAGGTGGCCCGGGAGACCCAGTACTTC.